The clone carrying this T cell receptor (beta chain) was observed a handful of times. Its antigen is undetermined. Via MiXCR, TCRdb re-called the reads, giving one row per CDR3 protein. Among about a million distinct CDR3 sequences listed, approximately 31% were seen once. The CDR3 contains 14 residues. Germline V gives CDR1 MNHNS, CDR2 SASEGT. V lost 7 bases to trimming and J lost 0 bases, with 10 bases between them. The sample belongs to a study of T cell repertoires in cytomegalovirus infection. Study outcomes and limitations: HLA-C-restricted CMV clonotypes gave the most frequent clonotype in two of eight donors.

The clonotype originates from a human donor in good health (CMV status not recorded). Some clones in this sample may be carry-over from other donors' samples. This chain connects TRBV6-1 to TRBJ2-1; TRBD2 might be the D (6 bases). The sample was cultured CD8+ T cells from PBMCs, taken from culture after CMV antigen stimulation. The CDR3 region has the DNA TGTGCCAGCACTAGCGTGAGCTCCTACAATGAGCAGTTCTTC. Amino acid sequence: CASTSVSSYNEQFF.